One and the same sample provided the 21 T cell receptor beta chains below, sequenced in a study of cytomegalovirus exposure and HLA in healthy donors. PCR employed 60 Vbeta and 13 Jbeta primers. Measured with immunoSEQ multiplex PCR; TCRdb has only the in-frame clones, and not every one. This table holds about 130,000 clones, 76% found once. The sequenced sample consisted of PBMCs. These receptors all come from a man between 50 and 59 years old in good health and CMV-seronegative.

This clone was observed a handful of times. CDR3 amino acids: CASSQEKGARISTIYF. CDR3 nucleotides: TGTGCCAGCAGCCAAGAGAAGGGGGCGCGGATTAGCACCATATATTTT. This chain connects TRBV4-2 to TRBJ1-3; the match to TRBD1 covers 7 bases. The CDR3 loop spans 16 amino acids. V lost 0 bases to trimming and J lost 9 bases; unmatched junction nucleotides: 11. CDR1 and CDR2 (germline): LGHNA, YNFKEQ.

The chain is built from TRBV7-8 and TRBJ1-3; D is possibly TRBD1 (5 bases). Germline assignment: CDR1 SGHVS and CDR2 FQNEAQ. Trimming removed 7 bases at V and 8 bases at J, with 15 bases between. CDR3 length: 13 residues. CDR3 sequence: CASKVRGTDTIYF. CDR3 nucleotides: TGTGCCAGCAAGGTTAGGGGAACGGACACCATATATTTT.

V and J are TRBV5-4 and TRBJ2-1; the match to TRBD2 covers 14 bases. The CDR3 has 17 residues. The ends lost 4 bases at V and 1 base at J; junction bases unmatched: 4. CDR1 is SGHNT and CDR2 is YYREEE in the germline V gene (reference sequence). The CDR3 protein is CASSPGLAGGSYNEQFF. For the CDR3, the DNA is TGTGCCAGCAGCCCCGGACTAGCGGGGGGATCCTACAATGAGCAGTTCTTC.

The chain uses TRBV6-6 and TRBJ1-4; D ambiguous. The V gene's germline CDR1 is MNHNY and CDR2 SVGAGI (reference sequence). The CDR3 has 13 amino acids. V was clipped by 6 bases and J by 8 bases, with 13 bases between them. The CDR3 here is CASRYGADEKLFF. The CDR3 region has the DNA TGTGCCAGCAGGTATGGAGCCGACGAAAAACTGTTTTTT.

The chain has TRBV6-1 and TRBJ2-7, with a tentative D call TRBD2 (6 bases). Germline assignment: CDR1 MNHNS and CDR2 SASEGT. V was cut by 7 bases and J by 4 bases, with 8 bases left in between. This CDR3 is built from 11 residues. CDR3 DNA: TGTGCCAGCAATGCGGGGTACGAGCAGTACGTC. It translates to CASNAGYEQYV.

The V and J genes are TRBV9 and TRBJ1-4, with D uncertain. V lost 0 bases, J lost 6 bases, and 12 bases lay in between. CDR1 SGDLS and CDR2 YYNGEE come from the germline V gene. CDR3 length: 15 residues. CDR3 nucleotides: TGTGCCAGCAGCGTAGGTGCTGGCTTTGATGAAAAACTGTTTTTT. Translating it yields CASSVGAGFDEKLFF.

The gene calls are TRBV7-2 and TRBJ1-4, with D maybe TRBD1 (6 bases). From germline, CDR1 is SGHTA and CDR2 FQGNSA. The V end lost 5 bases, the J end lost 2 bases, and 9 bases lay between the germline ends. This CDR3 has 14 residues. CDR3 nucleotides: TGTGCCAGCAGCGACAGGAGGACTAATGAAAAACTGTTTTTT. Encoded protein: CASSDRRTNEKLFF.

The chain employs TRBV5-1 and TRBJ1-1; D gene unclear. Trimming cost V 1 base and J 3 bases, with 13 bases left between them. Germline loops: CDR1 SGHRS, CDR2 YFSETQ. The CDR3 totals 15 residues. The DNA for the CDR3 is TGCGCCAGCAGCTTGATCCTGGGCACCGACACTGAAGCTTTCTTT. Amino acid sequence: CASSLILGTDTEAFF.

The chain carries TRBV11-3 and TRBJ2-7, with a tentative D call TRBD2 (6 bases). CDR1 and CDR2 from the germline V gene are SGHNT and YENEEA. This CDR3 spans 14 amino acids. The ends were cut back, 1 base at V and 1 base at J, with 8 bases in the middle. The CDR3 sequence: CASSLGAGSYEQYF. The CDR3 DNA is TGTGCCAGCAGCTTAGGGGCGGGATCCTACGAGCAGTACTTC. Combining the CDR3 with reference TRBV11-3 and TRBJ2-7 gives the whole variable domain EAGVVQSPRYKIIEKKQPVAFWCNPISGHNTLYWYLQNLGQGPELLIRYENEEAVDDSQLPKDRFSAERLKGVDSTLKIQPAELGDSAVYLCASSLGAGSYEQYFGPGTRLTVT.

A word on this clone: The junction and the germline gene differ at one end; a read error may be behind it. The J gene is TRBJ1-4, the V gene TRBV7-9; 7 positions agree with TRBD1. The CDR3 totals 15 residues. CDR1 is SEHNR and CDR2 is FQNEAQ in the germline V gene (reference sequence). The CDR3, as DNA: TGTGCCAGCAGCGTAGCCGGGACAGACAATGAAAAACTGTTTTTT. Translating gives CASSVAGTDNEKLFF.

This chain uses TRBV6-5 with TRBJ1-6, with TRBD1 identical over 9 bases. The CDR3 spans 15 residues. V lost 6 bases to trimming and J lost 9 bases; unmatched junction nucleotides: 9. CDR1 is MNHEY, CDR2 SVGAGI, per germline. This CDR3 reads CASRMVGQGFSPLHF. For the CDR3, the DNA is TGTGCCAGCAGAATGGTGGGACAGGGATTTTCACCCCTCCACTTT.

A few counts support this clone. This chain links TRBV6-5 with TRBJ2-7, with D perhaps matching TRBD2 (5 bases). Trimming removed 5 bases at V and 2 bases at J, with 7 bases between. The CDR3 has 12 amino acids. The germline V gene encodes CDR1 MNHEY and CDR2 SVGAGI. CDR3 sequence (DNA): TGTGCCAGCAGTCCCGGGACCTACGAGCAGTACTTC. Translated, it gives CASSPGTYEQYF.

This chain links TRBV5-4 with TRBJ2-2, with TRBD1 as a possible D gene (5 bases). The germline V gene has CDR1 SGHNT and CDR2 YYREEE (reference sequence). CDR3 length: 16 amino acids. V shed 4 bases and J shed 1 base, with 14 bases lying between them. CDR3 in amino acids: CASSRDTGLNTGELFF. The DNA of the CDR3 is TGTGCCAGCAGCCGTGATACAGGATTGAACACCGGGGAGCTGTTTTTT.

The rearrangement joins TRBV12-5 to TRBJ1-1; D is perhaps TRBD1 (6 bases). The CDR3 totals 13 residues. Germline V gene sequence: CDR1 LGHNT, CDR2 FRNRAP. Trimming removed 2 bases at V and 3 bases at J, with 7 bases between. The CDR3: CASGLPGDTEAFF. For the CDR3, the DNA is TGTGCTAGTGGTTTGCCAGGGGACACTGAAGCTTTCTTT.

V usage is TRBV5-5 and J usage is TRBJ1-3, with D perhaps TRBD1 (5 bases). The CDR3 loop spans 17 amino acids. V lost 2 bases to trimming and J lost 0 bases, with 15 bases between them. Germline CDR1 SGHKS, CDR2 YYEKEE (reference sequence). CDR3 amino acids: CASSFGQGRNSGNTIYF. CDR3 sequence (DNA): TGTGCCAGCAGCTTCGGACAAGGTAGAAACTCTGGAAACACCATATATTTT.

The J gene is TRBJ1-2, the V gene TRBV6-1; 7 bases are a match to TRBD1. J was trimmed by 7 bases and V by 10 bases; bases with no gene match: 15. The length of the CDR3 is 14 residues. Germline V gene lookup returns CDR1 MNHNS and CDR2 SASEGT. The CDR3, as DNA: TGTGCCAACTTACAGGGGCAGGGGTTGGGTGGCTACACCTTC. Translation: CANLQGQGLGGYTF.

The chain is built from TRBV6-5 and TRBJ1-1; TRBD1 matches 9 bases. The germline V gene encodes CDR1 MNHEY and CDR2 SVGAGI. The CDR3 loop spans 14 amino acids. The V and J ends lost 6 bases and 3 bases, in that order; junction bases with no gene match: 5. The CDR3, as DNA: TGTGCCAGCAGCCAGACAGGGGGAGACACTGAAGCTTTCTTT. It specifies CASSQTGGDTEAFF.

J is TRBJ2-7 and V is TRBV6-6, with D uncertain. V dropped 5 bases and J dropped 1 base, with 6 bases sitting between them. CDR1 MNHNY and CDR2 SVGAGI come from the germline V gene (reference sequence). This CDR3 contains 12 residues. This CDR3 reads CASSPGSYEQYV. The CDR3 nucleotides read TGTGCCAGCAGTCCCGGGTCCTACGAGCAGTACGTC.

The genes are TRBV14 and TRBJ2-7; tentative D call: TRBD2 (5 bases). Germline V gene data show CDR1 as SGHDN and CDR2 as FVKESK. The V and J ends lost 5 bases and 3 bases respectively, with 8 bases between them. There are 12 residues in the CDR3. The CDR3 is CASSRRGYEQYF. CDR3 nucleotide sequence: TGTGCCAGCAGCAGACGGGGCTACGAGCAGTACTTC.

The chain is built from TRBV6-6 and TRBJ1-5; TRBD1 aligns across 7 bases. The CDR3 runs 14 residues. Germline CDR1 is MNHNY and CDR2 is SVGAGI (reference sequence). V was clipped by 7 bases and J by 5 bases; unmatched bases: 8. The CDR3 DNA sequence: TGTGCCAGCACCCTGGACAGGCGTTATCAGCCCCAGCATTTT. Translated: CASTLDRRYQPQHF.

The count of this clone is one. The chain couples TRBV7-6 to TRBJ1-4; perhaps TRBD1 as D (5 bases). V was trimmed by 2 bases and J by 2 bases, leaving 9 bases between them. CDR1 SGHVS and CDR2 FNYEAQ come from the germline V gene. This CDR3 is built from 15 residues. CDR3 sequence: CASSLRGTTNEKLFF. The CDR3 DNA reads TGTGCCAGCAGCTTACGCGGGACCACTAATGAAAAACTGTTTTTT.